The 28 T cell receptor beta chains in this list originate from one sample, sequenced in a study of blood T cell repertoires in COVID-19. Here immunoSEQ multiplex PCR was the method, and the copy in TCRdb shows in-frame clones only, minus some. The profile covers 91,000 or so clones, with roughly 86% appearing a single time and less than 9% taken by the ten largest. Material: peripheral blood. These receptors were taken from a middle-aged man with active or convalescent COVID-19.

This clone was counted a single time. This rearrangement joins TRBV3-1 (or the pseudogene TRBV3-2) to TRBJ2-1, with D perhaps TRBD1 (6 bases). V was pared by 2 bases and J by 12 bases, with 17 bases between. Germline V gene sequence: CDR1 LGHDT, CDR2 YNNKEL (reference sequence). The CDR3 contains 14 residues. Here the CDR3 DNA reads TGTGCCAGCAGCCAAAGGACAGAAACAATGACGCAGTTCTTC. Amino acid sequence: CASSQRTETMTQFF.

The chain uses TRBV9 and TRBJ2-7; D is ambiguous. The germline V and J ends were trimmed by 0 bases and 6 bases, with 10 bases remaining between them. Germline V gene data show CDR1 as SGDLS and CDR2 as YYNGEE. CDR3 length: 13 residues. CDR3 nucleotide sequence: TGTGCCAGCAGCGTAGCTCGGTCGAGCGAGCAGTACTTC. It specifies CASSVARSSEQYF. The full variable domain, in which reference TRBV9 and TRBJ2-7 provide the parts outside the CDR3, is DSGVTQTPKHLITATGQRVTLRCSPRSGDLSVYWYQQSLDQGLQFLIQYYNGEERAKGNILERFSAQQFPDLHSELNLSSLELGDSALYFCASSVARSSEQYFGPGTRLTVT.

The J gene is TRBJ2-5, the V gene TRBV19; 8 bases match TRBD2. The CDR3 totals 14 residues. Germline V gene lookup returns CDR1 LNHDA and CDR2 SQIVND (reference sequence). J was trimmed by 1 base and V by 5 bases; bases with no gene match: 3. The CDR3 region is CASSRAGAQETQYF. The CDR3 nucleotides read TGTGCCAGTAGTCGAGCGGGGGCCCAAGAGACCCAGTACTTC.

The CDR3 sequence is CASTGVAEAFF. CDR3 DNA: TGTGCCAGCACCGGGGTGGCTGAAGCTTTCTTT. V and J are TRBV11-2 and TRBJ1-1; D gene uncertain. The V gene's germline CDR1 is SGHAT and CDR2 FQNNGV. The V end was cut by 7 bases, the J end by 6 bases, with 9 bases between. CDR3 size: 11 residues.

The chain joins TRBV7-2 to TRBJ2-7; D is possibly TRBD2 (5 bases). This CDR3 is 13 amino acids long. The V end lost 3 bases, the J end lost 2 bases, and 8 bases lay between the germline ends. Germline CDR1 SGHTA, CDR2 FQGNSA. The CDR3 bases are TGTGCCAGCAGCTTCGTGGGAGCCTACGAGCAGTACTTC. This codes for CASSFVGAYEQYF.

The gene calls are TRBV2 and TRBJ1-5, with D possibly TRBD1 on 5 matching bases. V dropped 8 bases and J dropped 5 bases, with 10 bases sitting between them. Germline V gene data show CDR1 as SNHLY and CDR2 as FYNNEI. The CDR3 consists of 12 residues. The CDR3 reads CASGSQDQPQHF. CDR3 DNA: TGTGCCAGCGGATCACAGGATCAGCCCCAGCATTTT.

This rearrangement joins TRBV30 to TRBJ1-2, with a possible D match to TRBD1 (6 bases). V was clipped by 2 bases and J by 5 bases, with 9 bases between them. Per germline, CDR1 GTSNPN and CDR2 SVGIG (reference sequence). This CDR3 spans 12 amino acids. CDR3 DNA sequence: TGTGCCTGGAGTATTCAGGGGTATGGCTACACCTTC. It yields the protein CAWSIQGYGYTF.

The chain has TRBV7-9 and TRBJ1-4; possibly TRBD1 for D (6 bases). The CDR3 runs 14 residues. Between the trimmed V and J ends, which lost 6 bases and 10 bases, there was a span of 18 bases. The V gene's germline CDR1 is SEHNR and CDR2 FQNEAQ (reference sequence). This CDR3 reads CASSRDIQGGKLFF. Here the CDR3 DNA reads TGTGCCAGCAGTCGGGACATCCAAGGCGGAAAACTGTTTTTT.

The chain couples TRBV12-3 or TRBV12-4 to TRBJ1-5; unclear D gene. The CDR3 sequence is 13 residues long. The ends were cut back, 3 bases at V and 5 bases at J, with 8 bases in the middle. CDR3 sequence: CASSFLSDQPQHF. The CDR3 DNA is TGTGCCAGCAGTTTCTTGTCGGATCAGCCCCAGCATTTT.

The gene calls are TRBV19 and TRBJ2-7; 10 bases are shared with TRBD1. The CDR3 has 13 amino acids. Trimming cost V 10 bases and J 5 bases; bases outside gene matches: 8. CDR1 is LNHDA and CDR2 is SQIVND in the germline V gene (reference sequence). As DNA, the CDR3 is TGTGCCACCCGGGACAGGGGAACAAACGAGCAGTACTTC. It specifies CATRDRGTNEQYF.

The chain is built from TRBV5-1 and TRBJ2-7; 8 bases are shared with TRBD1. This CDR3 spans 14 amino acids. The germline V gene has CDR1 SGHRS and CDR2 YFSETQ. V dropped 4 bases and J dropped 5; count of bases not matched to a gene: 8. The CDR3 DNA is TGCGCCAGCAGCGGGGGACAGGAGAGAAACGAGCAGTACTTC. It is translated as CASSGGQERNEQYF.

The V gene is TRBV6-2 or TRBV6-3, the J gene TRBJ1-5; TRBD1 aligns across 9 bases. J gave up 4 bases and V 5 bases, and 15 bases lay outside the gene matches. Per the germline V gene, CDR1 is MNHEY and CDR2 is SVGEGT. CDR3 size: 18 residues. CDR3 region: CASSQTRGQGEENQPQHF. In DNA form, the CDR3 reads TGTGCCAGCAGTCAGACAAGGGGACAGGGAGAGGAAAATCAGCCCCAGCATTTT.

The CDR3 protein is CASSETPDRGAYGYTF. CDR3 nucleotides: TGTGCCAGCAGTGAAACCCCGGACAGGGGAGCCTATGGCTACACCTTC. This chain connects TRBV2 to TRBJ1-2, with 9 bases aligning to TRBD1. This CDR3 comprises 16 residues. Germline loops: CDR1 SNHLY, CDR2 FYNNEI. Trimming at V came to 2 bases and at J to 4 bases, leaving 8 bases not matched to a gene.

CDR3 region: CASAQATYNEQFF. The DNA of the CDR3 is TGTGCCAGTGCACAGGCGACCTACAATGAGCAGTTCTTC. The chain is built from TRBV19 and TRBJ2-1; tentatively, D is TRBD1 (5 bases). The germline V gene encodes CDR1 LNHDA and CDR2 SQIVND (reference sequence). The CDR3 is 13 amino acids. Trimming shortened V by 8 bases and J by 2 bases, and 10 bases separated the two germline ends.

This sequence joins TRBV30 and TRBJ1-2; TRBD1 might be the D (6 bases). Germline V lookup: CDR1 GTSNPN, CDR2 SVGIG (reference sequence). The CDR3 is 13 residues long. V lost 7 bases and J lost 4, with 16 bases in between. CDR3 residues: CAYRGGWAYGYTF. The DNA of the CDR3 is TGTGCCTATCGGGGGGGCTGGGCCTATGGCTACACCTTC.

V usage is TRBV5-1 and J usage is TRBJ2-2; D not resolved. Germline CDR1 SGHRS, CDR2 YFSETQ. The CDR3 consists of 14 residues. Trimming stripped 4 bases from V and 1 base from J, with 8 bases between. The CDR3 sequence is CASSNTQNTGELFF. CDR3 DNA sequence: TGCGCCAGCAGCAACACCCAGAACACCGGGGAGCTGTTTTTT.

This rearrangement joins TRBV5-6 to TRBJ2-1; 7 bases map to TRBD1. Trimming at V came to 1 base and at J to 2 bases, leaving 9 bases not matched to a gene. CDR1 and CDR2 (germline): SGHDT, YYEEEE. This CDR3 has 17 residues. The CDR3 sequence: CASSLSFGQGAYNEQFF. For the CDR3, the DNA is TGTGCCAGCAGCTTGAGTTTTGGGCAGGGGGCCTACAATGAGCAGTTCTTC.

The chain couples TRBV12-3 or TRBV12-4 to TRBJ1-4; weak D call: TRBD1 (6 bases). Trimming stripped 4 bases from V and 6 bases from J, with 6 bases between. The CDR3 extends over 12 amino acids. CDR3 nucleotide sequence: TGTGCCAGCAGTTACAGGGATGAAAAACTGTTTTTT. It codes for CASSYRDEKLFF.

This clone came up once. This chain uses TRBV24-1 with TRBJ1-5; a weak D match, TRBD1 (5 bases). Trimming left V 9 bases short and J 4 bases short, with 9 bases between. Looked up from germline, CDR1 is KGHDR and CDR2 is SFDVKD. CDR3 length equals 12 residues. Here the CDR3 reads CATGGGNQPQHF. The CDR3 DNA sequence: TGTGCCACCGGGGGAGGGAATCAGCCCCAGCATTTT.

This chain joins TRBV28 and TRBJ1-1; 7 bases fit TRBD1. J lost 4 bases, V lost 7 bases, and 9 bases had no gene match. This CDR3 spans 14 amino acids. Looked up from germline, CDR1 is MDHEN and CDR2 is SYDVKM. This CDR3 reads CASKRGGGGTEAFF. The CDR3 bases are TGTGCCAGCAAGCGAGGGGGCGGCGGCACTGAAGCTTTCTTT.

The rearrangement links TRBV7-7 to TRBJ2-5, with TRBD1 identical over 10 bases. Germline V gene lookup returns CDR1 SSHAT and CDR2 FNYEAQ (reference sequence). CDR3 length equals 15 residues. Unmatched junction bases numbered 8, after V lost 5 bases and J lost 5 bases. For the CDR3, the DNA is TGTGCCAGCAGCCCGGGGACAGGGGAGGTGGAGACCCAGTACTTC. Its translation: CASSPGTGEVETQYF.

The CDR3 DNA is TGTGCCAGCAGCTTAGGTTCTACAGGGGTAGAGACCCAGTACTTC. Amino acid sequence: CASSLGSTGVETQYF. The chain couples TRBV13 to TRBJ2-5; 7 bases agree with TRBD1. The length of the CDR3 is 15 residues. Per the germline V gene, CDR1 is PRHDT and CDR2 is FYEKMQ (reference sequence). With 0 bases clipped from V and 4 bases from J, the junction kept 5 bases outside the gene matches.

This chain links TRBV24-1 with TRBJ2-6; D call uncertain. Germline V gene sequence: CDR1 KGHDR, CDR2 SFDVKD. The CDR3 is 15 residues long. Trimming cost V 9 bases and J 0 bases, with 11 bases left between them. CDR3 sequence reads: CATGSQFSGANVLTF. The DNA of the CDR3 is TGTGCCACCGGCTCCCAGTTCTCTGGGGCCAACGTCCTGACTTTC.

The chain recombines TRBV19 with TRBJ2-3; 10 nucleotides align to TRBD1. V trimming: 3 bases; J trimming: 6 bases; junction bases outside the gene matches: 9. The CDR3 has 16 amino acids. Germline CDR1 and CDR2: LNHDA and SQIVND (reference sequence). In DNA, the CDR3 is TGTGCCAGTAGTATTAGAGGACAGGGGGGGCCGGATACGCAGTATTTT. Protein sequence: CASSIRGQGGPDTQYF.

The rearrangement uses TRBV6-5 and TRBJ1-5; 7 positions match TRBD1. With 2 bases clipped from V and 5 bases from J, the junction kept 3 bases outside the gene matches. CDR1 and CDR2 (germline): MNHEY, SVGAGI. CDR3 length equals 14 residues. CDR3 region: CASSYTGEDQPQHF. CDR3 DNA sequence: TGTGCCAGCAGTTACACAGGGGAAGATCAGCCCCAGCATTTT.

The rearrangement links TRBV6-1 to TRBJ1-3; 8 nucleotides match TRBD1. The germline gives CDR1 MNHNS, CDR2 SASEGT. The V and J ends lost 1 base and 6 bases, in that order; junction bases with no gene match: 8. This CDR3 has 16 amino acids. The CDR3 sequence: CASSEGLGTGINTIYF. CDR3 in DNA: TGTGCCAGCAGTGAAGGGCTGGGGACAGGTATAAACACCATATATTTT.

V and J are TRBV25-1 and TRBJ1-1; 11 bases match TRBD1. V was clipped by 4 bases and J by 3 bases; unmatched bases: 10. The CDR3 length is 17 residues. CDR1 and CDR2 (germline): MGHDK, SYGVNS. CDR3 DNA sequence: TGTGCCAGCAGTGCCGTCATCGGGACAGGGGGTGACACTGAAGCTTTCTTT. Its translation: CASSAVIGTGGDTEAFF.

V is TRBV29-1 and J is TRBJ1-2; TRBD1 is a possible D gene (6 bases). Germline V gives CDR1 SQVTM, CDR2 ANQGSEA. V lost 0 bases and J lost 0, with 8 bases in between. CDR3 length equals 14 residues. The CDR3 loop reads CSVEDRTANYGYTF. CDR3 DNA sequence: TGCAGCGTTGAAGACCGGACAGCTAACTATGGCTACACCTTC.